One sample yielded the 7 T cell receptor beta chains listed below, sequenced in a study of radiotherapy plus CTLA-4 blockade in lung cancer. Here immunoSEQ multiplex PCR was the method, and the copy in TCRdb shows in-frame clones only, minus some. The repertoire consists of about 90,000 clones, with around four fifths occurring once and the leading ten covering roughly 15%. The sample in question was peripheral blood, obtained from a patient treated with radiotherapy plus ipilimumab. The receptors were gathered from a human donor with non-small cell lung cancer that progressed on radiotherapy plus ipilimumab.

The sample holds one count of this clone. The chain carries TRBV7-6 and TRBJ1-4, with 7 bases matching TRBD1. The CDR3 has 14 amino acids. Germline V gives CDR1 SGHVS, CDR2 FNYEAQ. The V gene end was trimmed by 3 bases and the J gene end by 5 bases; junction bases not matched to a gene: 3. Here the CDR3 reads CASSLGRGNEKLFF. CDR3 coding DNA: TGTGCCAGCAGCTTGGGCAGGGGGAATGAAAAACTGTTTTTT.

This clone appeared once. V gene TRBV4-2 combines with J gene TRBJ2-7, with D perhaps TRBD1 (5 bases). The CDR3 is 13 amino acids. V was cut by 2 bases and J by 6 bases, with 11 bases left in between. The germline V gene encodes CDR1 LGHNA and CDR2 YNFKEQ. CDR3 nucleotides: TGTGCCAGCAGCCAAACCCAGGGAACCGAGCAGTACTTC. Protein sequence: CASSQTQGTEQYF.

The chain couples TRBV5-1 to TRBJ2-7, with D perhaps TRBD1 or TRBD2 (6 bases each). The CDR3 extends over 14 amino acids. CDR1 and CDR2 from the germline V gene are SGHRS and YFSETQ. Trimming removed 7 bases at V and 3 bases at J, with 17 bases between. This chain's CDR3 is CASRPARGDYEQYF. In DNA form, the CDR3 reads TGCGCCAGCCGCCCCGCGAGGGGGGACTACGAGCAGTACTTC. Complete variable domain (other parts from reference TRBV5-1 and TRBJ2-7): KAGVTQTPRYLIKTRGQQVTLSCSPISGHRSVSWYQQTPGQGLQFLFEYFSETQRNKGNFPGRFSGRQFSNSRSEMNVSTLELGDSALYLCASRPARGDYEQYFGPGTRLTVT.

The chain employs TRBV6-5 and TRBJ1-3, with D possibly matching TRBD1 (5 bases). The V gene lost 2 bases and the J gene lost 3 bases, with 11 bases spanning the gap. From germline, CDR1 is MNHEY and CDR2 SVGAGI. The CDR3 has 15 residues. The CDR3 loop reads CASSYAVGVGNTIYF. Here the CDR3 DNA reads TGTGCCAGCAGTTACGCGGTGGGGGTTGGAAACACCATATATTTT.

This clone was counted a single time. CDR3 protein: CASSGVSNEKLFF. The CDR3 nucleotides read TGTGCCAGCAGCGGGGTATCTAATGAAAAACTGTTTTTT. The V call is TRBV27, the J call TRBJ1-4; D gene ambiguous. Trimming took off 6 bases at V and 3 bases at J, with 8 bases between the two ends. This CDR3 region has 13 residues. From germline, CDR1 is MNHEY and CDR2 SMNVEV (reference sequence).

This clone was counted once. This rearrangement joins TRBV5-1 to TRBJ2-5; TRBD2 aligns across 9 bases. The CDR3 has 15 residues. Germline values: CDR1 SGHRS, CDR2 YFSETQ. Trimming took 0 bases from V and 5 from J; bases not matched to a gene: 5. The CDR3 DNA follows: TGCGCCAGCAGCTTGGGAGGGACTAGCTGGGAGACCCAGTACTTC. It translates to CASSLGGTSWETQYF.

This clone has a handful of counts. The rearrangement uses TRBV6-5 and TRBJ1-2; no firm D call. Germline CDR1 and CDR2: MNHEY and SVGAGI. Trimming pared 6 bases from V and 0 bases from J, leaving 5 bases between. The CDR3 has 12 amino acids. CDR3 nucleotide sequence: TGTGCCAGCAGCCGGGCTAACTATGGCTACACCTTC. Translated: CASSRANYGYTF.